Following are 25 T cell receptor beta chains from one sample sequenced in a study of beta chain features in type 1 diabetes. Regarding the study as a whole: Type 1 diabetes patients had TCRB CDR3s that were shorter (moderately but significantly so) in all four CD4+ subsets.

The whole isolated RNA underwent reverse transcription, so sequencing captured expressed TCRB transcripts. Assay: immunoSEQ multiplex PCR; the TCRdb copy retains only in-frame clones and omits some. The sample has 250,000 to 350,000 clones, roughly an eighth seen once. These receptors are not linked to any known antigen. Specimen: naive CD4+ T cells from blood. All receptors come from a man aged 30-40 years with type 1 diabetes.

This clone was found many times. CDR3 DNA sequence: TGCAGCGTGACGGGACAGGGGGCTGGCTACACCTTC. Protein product: CSVTGQGAGYTF. This chain uses TRBV29-1 with TRBJ1-2; 12 bases fit TRBD1. CDR3 length: 12 amino acids. The J segment lost 7 bases and the V segment lost 6 bases, leaving 3 bases of the junction unmatched. Germline CDR1 SQVTM, CDR2 ANQGSEA.

In this sample, this clone turned up a few times. This sequence joins TRBV7-9 and TRBJ1-5; a weak D match, TRBD1 (6 bases). The CDR3 runs to 17 residues. Trimming took off 5 bases at V and 1 base at J, with 18 bases between the two ends. Germline V gene sequence: CDR1 SEHNR, CDR2 FQNEAQ (reference sequence). DNA of the CDR3: TGTGCCAGCAGCCCCGACATTGGGGGCTGGAGCAATCAGCCCCAGCATTTT. Its translation is CASSPDIGGWSNQPQHF.

The chain employs TRBV7-2 and TRBJ2-3; 11 bases line up with TRBD2. This CDR3 region has 13 residues. Trimming at V came to 5 bases and at J to 9 bases, leaving 4 bases not matched to a gene. Germline CDR1 reads SGHTA; CDR2 reads FQGNSA. The CDR3 DNA reads as TGTGCCAGCAGCAATAGCGGGAGGGGCACGCAGTATTTT. Amino acids: CASSNSGRGTQYF.

This clone was detected only a few times. The chain employs TRBV29-1 and TRBJ2-1; 12 bases are a match to TRBD2. Per the germline V gene, CDR1 is SQVTM and CDR2 is ANQGSEA. J lost 2 bases, V lost 1 base, and 0 bases had no gene match. The CDR3 totals 15 residues. The CDR3: CSVEGLAGAYNEQFF. CDR3 nucleotides: TGCAGCGTTGAAGGACTAGCGGGAGCCTACAATGAGCAGTTCTTC.

The chain recombines TRBV19 with TRBJ1-1, with 8 nucleotides matching TRBD1. V dropped 6 bases and J dropped 1; count of bases not matched to a gene: 7. Germline CDR1 reads LNHDA; CDR2 reads SQIVND (reference sequence). The CDR3 spans 15 residues. Written as DNA, the CDR3 is TGTGCCAGTAGCGTTCGGACAGGGACGAACACTGAAGCTTTCTTT. This sequence encodes CASSVRTGTNTEAFF.

V usage is TRBV25-1 and J usage is TRBJ2-5, with TRBD1 as a possible D gene (5 bases). The J call may be wrong; the DNA end is better matched by TRBJ2-7. Germline loops: CDR1 MGHDK, CDR2 SYGVNS. This CDR3 has 12 amino acids. The CDR3 sequence is CASSPRVYEQYF. The CDR3 coding sequence is TGTGCCAGCAGTCCCAGGGTCTACGAGCAGTACTTC.

This clone occurred a few times. The chain uses TRBV5-4 and TRBJ2-2, with 8 nucleotides matching TRBD2. V lost 0 bases and J lost 7; bases outside the gene matches: 5. The V gene's germline CDR1 is SGHNT and CDR2 YYREEE (reference sequence). CDR3 size: 15 residues. The CDR3 bases are TGTGCCAGCAGCTTGGCGCGGAGCGGGAGCGGGGAGCTGTTTTTT. This encodes CASSLARSGSGELFF.

This chain uses TRBV2 with TRBJ1-5; D is unresolved. This CDR3 is 15 amino acids long. V was pared by 2 bases and J by 2 bases, with 10 bases between. Germline CDR1 reads SNHLY; CDR2 reads FYNNEI. CDR3 in DNA: TGTGCCAGCAGTGAATTGGGTCGGGGCAATCAGCCCCAGCATTTT. Amino acids: CASSELGRGNQPQHF.

This chain links TRBV28 with TRBJ2-7, with D perhaps matching TRBD1 (5 bases). Germline lookup yields CDR1 MDHEN and CDR2 SYDVKM. V lost 6 bases and J 4 bases, leaving 16 bases between the germline ends. This CDR3 has 14 residues. CDR3 bases: TGTGCCAGCAGCACCGGCCAGGGTTTGTACGAGCAGTACTTC. It is translated as CASSTGQGLYEQYF.

The genes are TRBV28 and TRBJ2-3; D unresolved. The V gene's germline CDR1 is MDHEN and CDR2 SYDVKM. Trimming shortened V by 7 bases and J by 5 bases, and 10 bases separated the two germline ends. This CDR3 has 12 amino acids. Here the CDR3 DNA reads TGTGCCAGCACCGCAACGGGAGATACGCAGTATTTT. Encoded protein: CASTATGDTQYF.

This clone was found a few times. CDR3 nucleotides: TGTGCCAGCCTCCCTGGGACTTCCACCTACGAGCAGTACTTC. This encodes CASLPGTSTYEQYF. V and J are TRBV6-1 and TRBJ2-7, with D possibly TRBD2 on 6 matching bases. V was pared by 8 bases and J by 2 bases, with 16 bases between. The germline V gene encodes CDR1 MNHNS and CDR2 SASEGT. The CDR3 sequence is 14 residues long.

This clone has more than one count but fewer than ten. This chain uses TRBV7-9 with TRBJ2-4; no clear D. The CDR3 covers 16 residues. V was pared by 1 base and J by 1 base, with 11 bases between. Germline lookup yields CDR1 SEHNR and CDR2 FQNEAQ (reference sequence). CDR3 nucleotide sequence: TGTGCCAGCAGCTTAGACCCCACCGGTGCCAAAAACATTCAGTACTTC. Amino acids: CASSLDPTGAKNIQYF.

A few counts support this clone. The V gene is TRBV30, the J gene TRBJ2-7; possibly TRBD1 for D (6 bases). Trimming stripped 5 bases from V and 9 bases from J, with 17 bases between. Germline V gives CDR1 GTSNPN, CDR2 SVGIG (reference sequence). The CDR3 runs 12 residues. The CDR3 bases are TGTGCCTGGCGTACAGGGAAAGGCGGGCAGTACTTC. Residues: CAWRTGKGGQYF.

The chain combines TRBV28 with TRBJ2-7; 10 nucleotides align to TRBD2. Germline values: CDR1 MDHEN, CDR2 SYDVKM. This CDR3 is 15 amino acids long. V gave up 4 bases and J gave up 4 bases; unmatched junction bases: 7. The CDR3 protein is CASSSGASGSYEQYF. CDR3 sequence (DNA): TGTGCCAGCAGTTCCGGTGCTAGCGGGAGTTACGAGCAGTACTTC.

The chain combines TRBV28 with TRBJ2-1; perhaps TRBD2 as D (5 bases). CDR1 and CDR2 (germline): MDHEN, SYDVKM. The CDR3 spans 12 residues. The V end lost 8 bases, the J end lost 0 bases, and 5 bases lay between the germline ends. The CDR3: CASGGSYNEQFF. The DNA of the CDR3 is TGTGCCAGCGGAGGCTCCTACAATGAGCAGTTCTTC.

This clone was counted a few times. The chain employs TRBV28 and TRBJ2-1, with 7 bases fitting TRBD1. Unmatched junction bases numbered 3, after V lost 6 bases and J lost 10 bases. CDR3 length: 11 residues. Germline CDR1 and CDR2: MDHEN and SYDVKM. The CDR3 is CASSDRDEQFF. The CDR3 nucleotides are TGTGCCAGCAGCGACAGGGACGAGCAGTTCTTC.

In DNA, the CDR3 is TGTGCCATCAGTGAGTCGCACGGGTCGGGAGAGACCCAGTACTTC. Amino acids: CAISESHGSGETQYF. The chain recombines TRBV10-3 with TRBJ2-5, with no clear D. Germline loops: CDR1 ENHRY, CDR2 SYGVKD. V lost 0 bases, J lost 4 bases, and 12 bases lay in between. CDR3 size: 15 residues.

This clone was detected only a few times. The chain carries TRBV18 and TRBJ2-7; 7 nucleotides align to TRBD1. Germline CDR1 KGHSH, CDR2 LQKENI. The V segment lost 6 bases and the J segment 4 bases; nucleotides outside the gene matches: 12. The CDR3 loop spans 15 amino acids. CDR3 amino acids: CASSLGTAPLYEQYF. In nucleotides, the CDR3 is TGTGCCAGCTCCCTTGGGACAGCCCCTTTATACGAGCAGTACTTC.

This clone has a handful of counts. The chain couples TRBV6-5 to TRBJ2-2; perhaps TRBD1 as D (6 bases). The CDR3 totals 16 residues. V shed 0 bases and J shed 0 bases, with 8 bases lying between them. CDR1 is MNHEY and CDR2 is SVGAGI in the germline V gene. Here the CDR3 reads CASSYSGTPNTGELFF. The CDR3 coding sequence is TGTGCCAGCAGTTACTCAGGGACACCGAACACCGGGGAGCTGTTTTTT.

This clone was recorded only once. The V gene is TRBV7-9, the J gene TRBJ2-7, with unresolved D. V was shortened by 3 bases and J by 0 bases, with 9 bases between the two germline ends. In germline, CDR1 is SEHNR, CDR2 FQNEAQ (reference sequence). CDR3 length: 14 amino acids. The CDR3 reads CASSFGRSSYEQYF. The CDR3 DNA is TGTGCCAGCAGCTTTGGCAGGTCCTCCTACGAGCAGTACTTC.

The gene calls are TRBV5-1 and TRBJ2-2; D is ambiguous. V gave up 4 bases and J gave up 3 bases, with 7 bases separating them. The germline CDR1 and CDR2 sequences are SGHRS and YFSETQ. The CDR3 has 13 amino acids. In nucleotides, the CDR3 is TGCGCCAGCAGCCCCGAGTACACCGGGGAGCTGTTTTTT. The encoded protein is CASSPEYTGELFF.

The chain employs TRBV5-6 and TRBJ2-7; 16 positions agree with TRBD2. This CDR3 is 19 amino acids long. CDR1 is SGHDT, CDR2 YYEEEE, per germline. Unmatched junction bases numbered 13, after V lost 5 bases and J lost 2 bases. The CDR3 DNA is TGTGCCAGCAGAACGACGGGACTAGCGGGAGGGCCCATCCCCTACGAGCAGTACTTC. Encoded protein: CASRTTGLAGGPIPYEQYF.

The V gene is TRBV7-2, the J gene TRBJ2-3, with TRBD2 matching over 9 bases. V dropped 7 bases and J dropped 3; count of bases not matched to a gene: 8. This CDR3 contains 15 residues. Germline V CDR1 and CDR2: SGHTA, FQGNSA. The DNA for the CDR3 is TGTGCCAGCACACCTAGCGGGACCCTTACAGATACGCAGTATTTT. This encodes CASTPSGTLTDTQYF.

The sample holds a few counts of this clone. The chain carries TRBV25-1 and TRBJ1-3, with a weak D call TRBD1 (5 bases). CDR1 and CDR2 from the germline V gene are MGHDK and SYGVNS. V lost 4 bases, J lost 1 base, and 8 bases lay in between. The CDR3 length is 14 residues. DNA for the CDR3: TGTGCCAGCAGTGCCGGGACTTCTGGAAACACCATATATTTT. Translated: CASSAGTSGNTIYF. Full variable domain (remainder filled in from reference TRBV25-1 and TRBJ1-3): EADIYQTPRYLVIGTGKKITLECSQTMGHDKMYWYQQDPGMELHLIHYSYGVNSTEKGDLSSESTVSRIRTEHFPLTLESARPSHTSQYLCASSAGTSGNTIYFGEGSWLTVV.

This clone was counted a few times. This rearrangement joins TRBV6-6 to TRBJ2-7, with TRBD1 as a possible D gene (6 bases). The CDR3 is made up of 13 amino acids. Germline V gene data show CDR1 as MNHNY and CDR2 as SVGAGI (reference sequence). The V end was cut by 4 bases, the J end by 4 bases, with 11 bases between. CDR3 bases: TGTGCCAGCAGTTCTCGGACAGATTACGAGCAGTACTTC. This gives the protein CASSSRTDYEQYF.